The clone carrying this T cell receptor beta chain was counted many times. Its antigen is unknown. Germline values: CDR1 SEHNR, CDR2 FQNEAQ (reference sequence). J was trimmed by 6 bases and V by 0 bases; bases with no gene match: 4. CDR3 length: 16 amino acids. What was sequenced were expressed TCRB transcripts, since all of the isolated RNA had been reverse transcribed. This table comes from immunoSEQ multiplex PCR, and its TCRdb copy is limited to in-frame clones, with some not included. The data show 200,000 to 250,000 clones, under 13% seen once. The data are from a study of beta chain features in type 1 diabetes. The study, taken as a whole, reports: Compared with healthy donors, patients appeared to share more similar naive, central memory and regulatory TCRB repertoires.

The rearrangement links TRBV7-9 to TRBJ2-1, with 11 bases that match TRBD2. This clonotype originated in a young man in good health. Sequenced: central memory CD4+ T cells from blood. CDR3 DNA: TGTGCCAGCAGCTTAGCCCTAGCGGGAGGTATCAATGAGCAGTTCTTC. It translates to CASSLALAGGINEQFF.